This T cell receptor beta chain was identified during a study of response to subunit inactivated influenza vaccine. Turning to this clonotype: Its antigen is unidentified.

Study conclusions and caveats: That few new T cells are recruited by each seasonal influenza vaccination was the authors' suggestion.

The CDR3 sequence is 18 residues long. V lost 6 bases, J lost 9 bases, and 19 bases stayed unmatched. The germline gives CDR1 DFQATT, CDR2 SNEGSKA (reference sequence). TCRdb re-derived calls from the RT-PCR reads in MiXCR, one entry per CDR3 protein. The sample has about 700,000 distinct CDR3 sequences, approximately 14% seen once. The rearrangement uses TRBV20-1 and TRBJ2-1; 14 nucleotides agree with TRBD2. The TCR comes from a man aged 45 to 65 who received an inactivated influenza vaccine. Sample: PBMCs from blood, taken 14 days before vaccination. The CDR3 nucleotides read TGCAGTGCCCCCGCCGGGACTAGCGGGAGAAGCTTTGTTGGTGAGCAGTTCTTC. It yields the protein CSAPAGTSGRSFVGEQFF.